The text below deals with one T cell receptor (beta chain). The antigen this receptor binds is unknown. No base-level quality is on record; no much larger clone is a single base apart. This entry comes from a study of CD4 T cells in relation to SARS-CoV-2 and coronaviruses (dated by TCRdb to the early 2020s). For the study in its entirety: The full convalescent cohort of roughly eleven patients had a median age of approximately 35 years, ranging from roughly 20 to 80 years. Patient-derived lymphoblastoid cell lines were used to map the HLA restriction of shared crossreactive spike epitopes. For other donors in the study, expansion assays were sequenced with a different, Illumina-based TCR-beta assay. Among the approximately 12 convalescent patients, 8 males and 4 females were included, and two of the subjects were Hispanic. At the level of individual TCR clonotypes, the study evaluated whether memory CD4+ T cells crossreact between the spike proteins of SARS-CoV-2 and those of common cold coronaviruses. Samples from three pre-COVID donors and the naive versus memory experiments were sequenced with the Adaptive Biotechnologies TCR-sequencing kit; other data were Illumina-based. What the authors observed across the whole study: Crossreactivity analysis was centred on spike protein, so crossreactivity against other viral proteins was not assessed. Naive versus memory sequencing indicated the assay detects memory recall responses rather than primary responses primed during culture. Compared with monoreactive clones, crossreactive clones had significantly weaker SARS-CoV-2-driven expansion, a result consistent with antigenic imprinting. Because no donor provided both pre-pandemic and post-infection samples, tracing the source of pre-existing responses was limited. Small numbers of patients and of tested TCRs limited the study. Memory CD4+ clonotypes crossrecognizing SARS-CoV-2 and at least one common cold coronavirus spike were found in roughly 65% of donors.

Naive and memory CD4+ T cells were separated from cryopreserved PBMCs by CD4 enrichment followed by EasySep naive CD4+ T cell enrichment. Ficoll-Paque PLUS gradient centrifugation was used to isolate PBMCs from either whole blood or leukapheresis product. The PBMCs went either fresh into the expansion assay or into cryopreservation at -140 degrees C. The QIAamp Micro DNA Kit was used to extract genomic DNA from the CD4+ T cells. DNA from uncultured naive and memory CD4+ T cells underwent immunoSEQ TCR-beta sequencing at deep resolution. In the source study's methods: During preprocessing, nonproductive sequences were discarded, as were any CDR3s that did not begin with C, did not end with F or W, or were shorter than 7 amino acids. Cultured and uncultured naive and memory CD4+ repertoires were searched for CDR3s previously identified as spike- and CEF-reactive. Pairwise Levenshtein distance, computed with the stringdist R package after three terminal residues were trimmed from each end, was used as the measure of CDR3 homology. The clones in this table, taken by TCRdb from immuneACCESS, are in-frame only. Not every clone is retained; where verified, under half of the shortfall comes from an unresolved V gene, and the cause of the rest is unknown. V and J calls and clone size are given by that table; D and trimming were obtained from the DNA. For this sample the table gives under 50,000 clones, of which around nine tenths were detected only once. About a tenth of the sample is taken by the ten largest.

V loses 3 bases at its end and J loses 8 bases; junction bases beyond the gene matches: 12. Reading the germline V gene (reference sequence) gives CDR1 SEHNR and CDR2 FQNEAQ. Including cysteine and phenylalanine, the CDR3 has 15 amino acids. Of the read, only the CDR3 DNA is kept; its 45 bases are in frame from base 1. The rearrangement joined TRBV7-9 to TRBJ1-1; 7 bases in the junction line up with TRBD1. The TCR sequence derives from an adult with COVID-19. Specimen: memory CD4+ T cells from PBMCs. The sample's cell subset or site, from its label and the paper: memory (non-naive) CD4+ T cells. The CDR3 in this case is CASSLVVSGGSEAFF. The DNA is as follows: TGTGCCAGCAGCTTGGTAGTATCAGGGGGGTCAGAAGCTTTCTTT.